Included here is one T cell receptor beta chain sequence, with context. The sample holds a few counts of this clonotype. Its antigen target is currently unknown. No quality values exist for individual bases; no much larger clone is one base distant. This sample stems from a study of identical twins (dated by TCRdb to about 2016). Broadly, across the study: To test whether fetal clonotypes persist, this study deep-sequenced TCR alpha and beta repertoires from monozygotic twins, from unrelated adults of various ages, and from cord blood. To rule out contamination, the twin experiments were replicated at different times with different library preparation protocols. Overall study outcomes, separate from this receptor: Because the same donors could not be followed over many years, the conclusions relied on cross-sectional statistical analysis. Zero-insertion analyses could be partly confounded by invariant T cells such as MAIT and iNKT, although diverse VJ usage argued against such confounding for most clonotypes. Out-of-frame TCR alpha sequences shared between twins showed an excess of low generation-probability sequences compared with coincidental sharing between unrelated individuals. The excess sharing between twins in beta out-of-frame sequences was weaker because fewer shared sequences reduced the signal-to-noise ratio. Fewer insertions were carried by abundant cord blood beta clonotypes, a similar but weaker trend appeared in young adult naive repertoires, and no such trend appeared in memory repertoires. In monozygotic twins, out-of-frame TCR alpha sharing was systematically underestimated by recombination models, although the models agreed with sharing between unrelated individuals.

Looking up the germline V gene yields CDR1 SGHRS and CDR2 YFSETQ. From the cysteine through the phenylalanine, the CDR3 covers 17 amino acids. The read is trimmed to its CDR3 DNA, 51 bases read in frame from base 1. The trim is 2 bases for V and 0 bases for J, with a gap of 15 bases between the germline ends. Library prep was done by 5' RACE. The instrument was an Illumina HiSeq 2000. A universal primer binding site was added through template switching, and the final cDNA carried a unique molecular identifier so that TCR cDNA molecules could be counted accurately. Specific primers in the conserved constant-segment region were used to synthesize first-strand cDNA for the TCR alpha and beta chains. To control for contamination, each cDNA library was double barcoded with a SMART-Mk sample barcode plus Illumina barcodes. TruSeq adapter sequences along with Illumina sample barcodes were introduced in two successive PCR steps. The TCR alpha and beta cDNA libraries were sequenced on the Illumina HiSeq platform using custom primers. Per the authors' processing: MiGEC was used to process raw reads and extract unique molecular identifiers, and MiXCR was used to find CDR3 positions. For each individual, recombination models were inferred using an EM algorithm with the repgenHMM and IGoR tools. The analysis of shared clonotypes was done with the tcR package in R, with sharing normalized by the product of cloneset sizes. To study raw recombination free of thymic and clonal selection effects, out-of-frame nonproductive sequences were analyzed. TCRdb redid the processing of the public reads, applying fastp at Q25 and MiXCR, and retained in-frame beta chains. Rows merge per CDR3 protein into single entries with the most common DNA and genes. In this record, the V and J calls reflect TCRdb's handling and not the investigators' own analysis. The sample yields under 900,000 distinct CDR3 sequences; 9% to 15% were counted once. The ten largest make up roughly 1.5% of the sample.

Only healthy Caucasian donors were included. The twin cohort consisted of three pairs of female monozygotic twins, all aged roughly 18 to 30 years. Peripheral blood mononuclear cells were the source from which RNA for the TCR libraries was isolated. This sample also belongs to another study, concerning yellow fever vaccine responses in identical twins. As that second paper reports: According to the authors, the vaccine-induced T cell response in identical twins seemed to be partly convergent and partly specific to each individual. In the study, vaccine-responding T cell clones were precisely tracked in identical twins.

The chain employs TRBV5-1 and TRBJ2-1; no confident D gene assignment can be made. This receptor was obtained from a woman aged 18-29 years in good health. Sequencing was carried out using PBMCs. The CDR3 reads as follows: CASSFEGALSSYNEQFF. In nucleotide form, the sequence is TGCGCCAGCAGCTTCGAAGGTGCTTTAAGCTCCTACAATGAGCAGTTCTTC.